Given below is one TCR beta chain in context. This clone's antigen is unknown. Base quality data are lacking; no much larger clone is found one base away. This specimen comes from a study of blood T cell repertoires in COVID-19 (TCRdb year 2020). In the study overall: The collaborator samples originated in the United States, Italy and Spain and spanned the acute and convalescent phases of COVID-19. The material from the prospective study consisted of cDNA or gDNA derived from T cells, B-cell-depleted T cells, or PBMCs. Deeply sampled blood TCRbeta repertoires from subjects exposed to, actively infected with, or recovered from COVID-19 were included in the dataset. The repertoires were released in a freely available public database intended as a resource for research on the immune response to SARS-CoV-2. The samples were drawn from the first 160 participants of the ongoing ImmuneRACE study and from more than 1,000 subjects provided by 6 global collaborators. A de-identified subject ID, COVID-19 status, age in years and sex were almost always included in the sample metadata. Where HLA class I and class II types were available, the types were taken from metadata supplied by the sample provider, not from assay-based typing.

Findings and caveats that apply to the study as a whole: How much clinical and demographic metadata was included differed by source and by participant, and the metadata was provided uncurated.

V and J are trimmed by 5 bases and 0 bases, and the gene matches miss 11 bases of the junction. CDR1 and CDR2 are drawn from the germline V gene: MDHEN, SYDVKM. The CDR3 runs 20 residues from the cysteine to the phenylalanine. Solely the CDR3 DNA is kept, with 60 bases framed from the first base. TCRbeta CDR3 regions were amplified from genomic DNA using the immunoSEQ Assay, a bias-controlled multiplex PCR. Turning to the authors' computational methods: The number of nucleated cells in each sample was estimated by amplification of reference gene primers within the assay. To quantify the absolute abundance of each unique TCRbeta CDR3 rearrangement, sequence reads were collapsed and filtered. Productive Simpson clonality was computed per sample as the square root of Simpson's diversity index over productive rearrangements. TCRdb limited this immuneACCESS table to in-frame rearrangements with V and J called. A share of clones is missing; checked studies link under half to unresolved V genes, and the rest is unexplained. The V and J calls and the clone size are those of that table, but D and trimming were determined from the DNA. This sample has tens of thousands of clones in its table, and approximately 82% of those were observed once. The ten most abundant clones make up approximately 8.8% of the sample.

Each collaborating institution followed its own protocols to collect whole blood in K2EDTA tubes. For TCRbeta analysis, collaborators shipped samples in one of three forms: frozen whole blood, isolated PBMCs, or DNA extracted from either of those sample types. Input material: peripheral blood. This sequence originates from a human donor in a cohort sampled during active COVID-19. Recombination connected TRBV28 to TRBJ2-1; the central 15 bases match TRBD2. The nucleotides read TGTGCCAGCAGTGCCGTGGGACTAGCGGGAGGTGATGGCTCCTACAATGAGCAGTTCTTC. Its coded protein is CASSAVGLAGGDGSYNEQFF.